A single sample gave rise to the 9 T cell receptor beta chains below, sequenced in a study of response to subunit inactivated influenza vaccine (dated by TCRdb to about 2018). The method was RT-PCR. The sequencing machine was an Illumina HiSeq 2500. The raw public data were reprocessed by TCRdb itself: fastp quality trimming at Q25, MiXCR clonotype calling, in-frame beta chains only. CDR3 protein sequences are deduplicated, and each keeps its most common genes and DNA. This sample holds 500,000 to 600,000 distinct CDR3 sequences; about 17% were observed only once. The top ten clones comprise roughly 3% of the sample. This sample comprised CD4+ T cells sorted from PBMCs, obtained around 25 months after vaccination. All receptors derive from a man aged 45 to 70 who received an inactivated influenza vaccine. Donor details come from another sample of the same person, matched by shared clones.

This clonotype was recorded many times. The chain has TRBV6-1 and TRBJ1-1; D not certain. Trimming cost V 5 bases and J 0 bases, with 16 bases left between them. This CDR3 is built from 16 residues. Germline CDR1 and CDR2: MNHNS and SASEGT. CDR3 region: CASSPRGSSMNTEAFF. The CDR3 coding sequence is TGTGCCAGCAGTCCGCGTGGCAGCTCCATGAACACTGAAGCTTTCTTT.

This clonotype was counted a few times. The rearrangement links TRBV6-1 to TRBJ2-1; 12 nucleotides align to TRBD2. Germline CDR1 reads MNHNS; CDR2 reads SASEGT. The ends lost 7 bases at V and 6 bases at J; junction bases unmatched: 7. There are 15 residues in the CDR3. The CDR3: CASTAPGLAGNEQFF. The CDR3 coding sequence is TGTGCCAGCACCGCCCCGGGACTAGCGGGCAATGAGCAGTTCTTC.

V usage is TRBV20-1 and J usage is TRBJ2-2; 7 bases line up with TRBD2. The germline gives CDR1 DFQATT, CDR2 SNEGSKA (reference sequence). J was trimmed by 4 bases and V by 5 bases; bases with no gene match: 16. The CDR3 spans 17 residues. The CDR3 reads CSAASPVGREFTGELFF. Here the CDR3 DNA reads TGCAGTGCTGCCTCACCCGTCGGGCGGGAGTTCACCGGGGAGCTGTTTTTT.

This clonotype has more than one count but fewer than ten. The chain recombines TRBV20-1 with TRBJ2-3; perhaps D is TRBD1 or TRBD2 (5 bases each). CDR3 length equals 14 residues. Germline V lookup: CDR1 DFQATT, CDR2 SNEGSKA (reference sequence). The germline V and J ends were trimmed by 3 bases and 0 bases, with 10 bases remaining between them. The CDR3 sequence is CSARGRSSTDTQYF. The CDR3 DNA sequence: TGCAGTGCTAGGGGACGTAGTAGCACAGATACGCAGTATTTT.

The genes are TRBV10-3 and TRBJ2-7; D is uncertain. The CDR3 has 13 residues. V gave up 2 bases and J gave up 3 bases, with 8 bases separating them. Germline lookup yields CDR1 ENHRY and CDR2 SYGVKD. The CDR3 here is CAISEGGNYEQYF. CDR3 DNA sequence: TGTGCCATCAGTGAGGGCGGCAACTACGAGCAGTACTTC.

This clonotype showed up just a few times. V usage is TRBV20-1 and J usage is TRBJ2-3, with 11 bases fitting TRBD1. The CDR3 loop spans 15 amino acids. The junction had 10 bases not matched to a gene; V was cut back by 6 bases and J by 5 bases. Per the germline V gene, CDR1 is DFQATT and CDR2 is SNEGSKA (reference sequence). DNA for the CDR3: TGCAGTGCGACCCCCTCGGACAGGGGGCAAGATACGCAGTATTTT. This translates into CSATPSDRGQDTQYF.

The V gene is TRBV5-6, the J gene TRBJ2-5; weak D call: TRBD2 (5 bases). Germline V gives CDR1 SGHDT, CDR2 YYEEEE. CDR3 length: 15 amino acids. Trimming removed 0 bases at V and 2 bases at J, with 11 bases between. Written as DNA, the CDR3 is TGTGCCAGCAGCTTGGGGCCGGGATTACAAGAGACCCAGTACTTC. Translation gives CASSLGPGLQETQYF.

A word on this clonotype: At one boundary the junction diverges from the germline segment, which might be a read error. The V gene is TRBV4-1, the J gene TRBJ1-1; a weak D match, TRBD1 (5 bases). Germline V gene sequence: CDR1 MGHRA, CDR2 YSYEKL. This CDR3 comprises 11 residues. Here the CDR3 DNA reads TGCGCCAGCACCTCTCACCGGGGGTTCTATTTT. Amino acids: CASTSHRGFYF.

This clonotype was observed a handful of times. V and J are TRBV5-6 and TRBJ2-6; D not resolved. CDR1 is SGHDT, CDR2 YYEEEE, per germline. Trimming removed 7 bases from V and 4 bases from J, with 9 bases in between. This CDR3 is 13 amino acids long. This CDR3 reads CASVTRGANVLTF. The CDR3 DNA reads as TGTGCCAGCGTTACGAGGGGGGCCAACGTCCTGACTTTC.